The clone carrying this TCR beta chain was counted between two and nine times. The antigen is unknown. The data derive from a study of regulatory T cells in long-lasting Graves disease. Study-level results: Clonotypes that were public and shared totalled about 2,500 in persistent patients versus 750 to 1,000 in new patients.

The V gene end was trimmed by 7 bases and the J gene end by 5 bases; junction bases not matched to a gene: 10. Germline V lookup: CDR1 SGHAT, CDR2 FQDESV (reference sequence). This CDR3 is 16 amino acids long. Time point of the sample: persistent/refractory GD, antithyroid drugs over 5 years with positive TRAb. PBMCs provided the RNA from which the TCR library was made. Through Arm-PCR of CDR3 regions and iRepertoire HTBI primers, TCR beta libraries were built. TCRdb used MiXCR to reprocess the multiplex PCR reads, holding one entry per CDR3 protein. The table has hundreds of thousands of distinct CDR3 sequences, less than 25% seen once; the top ten hold 7.8%.

This receptor was obtained from a female donor with Graves disease. Here the sequenced sample was peripheral blood mononuclear cells (PBMCs), taken when the disease was refractory, from a patient treated with antithyroid drugs. The V gene is TRBV11-1, the J gene TRBJ2-7, with TRBD2 matching over 14 bases. The CDR3 loop is CASTPTSGRAKDEQYF. CDR3 sequence (DNA): TGTGCCAGCACCCCGACTAGCGGGAGGGCTAAAGACGAGCAGTACTTC.